The present T cell receptor beta chain was sequenced within a study of blood T cells in healthy people across ages (dated by TCRdb to between 2014 and 2017). Concerning the study at large: In model experiments, template switching captured roughly one uniquely barcoded TCR beta cDNA molecule for every two T cells. To track age-related changes in TCR beta repertoire diversity, the study relied on deep sequencing normalized with unique cDNA molecular identifiers. Four age groups were formed from the donors: young (average approximately 15 years), middle-aged (around 41), aged (more than 55) and long-lived (approximately 78). To avoid experimental bias, donors of different ages were spread randomly across the sequencing lanes. For two donors (one aged 18 to 29 and one aged 80 or older), the study analyzed two additional independent replicas of 1 million unique cDNA reads from the same blood draw.

Donors were a few dozen systemically healthy Caucasian individuals from Russia aged roughly 6 to 95 years. Each donor gave about 9.7 milliliters of peripheral blood, drawn into EDTA-treated Vacutainer tubes. Ficoll-Paque density-gradient centrifugation was used to isolate PBMCs, with at least 6.5 million per sample. Total RNA was extracted from PBMCs with Trizol reagent, with at least 5.5 micrograms obtained per sample. For every donor, flow cytometry on a PBMC aliquot measured the percentage of naive CD45RAhigh/CD27high T cells. The CDR3 starts with the cysteine, ends with the phenylalanine, and has 16 residues. Only the CDR3 DNA is retained, 48 bases long and in frame from the first base. Relative to germline, V is 2 bases shorter and J is 2 bases shorter, with 14 bases between their ends. The library came from 5' RACE. Sequencing was carried out with an Illumina HiSeq 2500. A second PCR of about 6 to 12 cycles was performed with a sample-barcoded 5' primer and a J-beta primer mix. Each TCR beta cDNA molecule received a unique molecular identifier from a template-switch 5' adaptor carrying 12 random nucleotides. Each sample yielded at least 3 million CDR3-containing paired-end reads. First-strand cDNA synthesis was performed from all RNA using the Mint cDNA synthesis kit, with priming by a TRBC-specific oligonucleotide. Following uracil-DNA glycosylase treatment, all cDNA underwent a first 18-cycle PCR with the universal primers M1SS and BC2_uni_R. The original pipeline was this. For normalization, 1 million high-quality reads were randomly selected from each sample, with every read carrying a distinct molecular identifier. Reads with shared molecular identifiers were discarded instead of being binned into consensus sequences. MiTCR, run with a Q25 quality threshold and the strictest error-elimination algorithm, handled CDR3 identification, clonotype clustering and error correction. A nonparametric unseen species model with Euler transformation was used to estimate lower-bound total TCR beta diversity. TCRdb trimmed the raw reads at Q25, called clones with MiXCR and kept productive beta chains. Entries are consolidated by CDR3 protein sequence, retaining the most common genes and DNA. These V and J calls rely on TCRdb rather than the paper's analysis. Present in this sample are some 1.1 million distinct CDR3 sequences, roughly two fifths of which were seen just once. Of the sample, around 13% is held by the ten largest clones.

As regards this clonotype: Which antigen it targets is not known. Qualities for individual bases were not recorded, and no much larger clone is one base off.

The research as a whole found: Compared with the aged group, the long-lived group had more naive CD4+ T cells, fewer expanded clones and increased TCR diversity, a pattern suggesting age selection. Observed TCR beta diversity per million T cells fell roughly linearly with age, and a significant reduction was already apparent by age around 40. Donor CMV infection status was unknown, potentially confounding age-related changes in expanded clonotypes. Bulk unsorted PBMC profiling prevented conclusive comparison of naive and antigen-experienced compartments. Estimates of total diversity from one million sequenced T cells were regarded as lower bounds and underestimates. There was a strong correlation between observed TCR beta diversity and the percentage of naive T cells measured by flow cytometry.

The chain joins TRBV12-3 or TRBV12-4 to TRBJ2-3; the best D guess is TRBD2, with 5 bases matching. Sample: blood. This receptor was obtained from a man aged 18 to 29 in good health. For the CDR3, the sequence is CASSLKASRVTDTQYF. The DNA is TGTGCCAGCAGTTTAAAGGCTAGCCGGGTCACAGATACGCAGTATTTT.